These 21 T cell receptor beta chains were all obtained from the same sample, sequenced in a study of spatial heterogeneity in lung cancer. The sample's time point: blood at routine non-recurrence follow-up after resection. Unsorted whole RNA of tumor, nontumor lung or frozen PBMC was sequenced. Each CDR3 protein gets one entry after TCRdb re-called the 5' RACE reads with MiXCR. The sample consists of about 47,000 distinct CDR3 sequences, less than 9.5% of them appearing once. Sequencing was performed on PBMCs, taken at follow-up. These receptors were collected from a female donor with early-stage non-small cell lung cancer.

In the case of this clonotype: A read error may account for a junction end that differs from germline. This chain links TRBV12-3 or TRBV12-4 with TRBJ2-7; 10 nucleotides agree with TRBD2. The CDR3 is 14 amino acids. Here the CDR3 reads CASSLAGELRKQYF. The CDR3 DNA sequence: TGTGCCAGCAGTCTAGCGGGGGAGCTACGAAAGCAGTACTTC.

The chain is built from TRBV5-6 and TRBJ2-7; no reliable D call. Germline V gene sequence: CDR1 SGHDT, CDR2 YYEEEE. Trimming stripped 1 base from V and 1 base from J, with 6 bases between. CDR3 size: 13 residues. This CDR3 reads CASSLPSSYEQYF. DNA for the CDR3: TGTGCCAGCAGCTTGCCTAGTTCCTACGAGCAGTACTTC.

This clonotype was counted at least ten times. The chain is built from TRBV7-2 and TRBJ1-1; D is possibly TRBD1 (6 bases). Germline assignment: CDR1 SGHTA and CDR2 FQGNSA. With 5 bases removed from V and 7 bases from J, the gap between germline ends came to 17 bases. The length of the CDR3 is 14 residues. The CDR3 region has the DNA TGTGCCAGCAGCCGCATCGCAGGGGCCAATGAAGCTTTCTTT. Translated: CASSRIAGANEAFF.

The DNA of the CDR3 is TGTGCCAGCAGGGCCAGCAATCAGCCCCAGCATTTT. Its translation: CASRASNQPQHF. The V gene is TRBV2, the J gene TRBJ1-5, with D unclear. This CDR3 is built from 12 residues. V lost 6 bases and J 1 base, leaving 4 bases between the germline ends. The germline V gene encodes CDR1 SNHLY and CDR2 FYNNEI.

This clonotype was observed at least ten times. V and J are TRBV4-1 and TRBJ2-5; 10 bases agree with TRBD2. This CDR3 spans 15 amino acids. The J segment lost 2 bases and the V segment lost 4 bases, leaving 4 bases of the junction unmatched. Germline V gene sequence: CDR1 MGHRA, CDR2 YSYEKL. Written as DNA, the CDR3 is TGCGCCAGCAGCCCAAATAGCGGGGGGCAAGAGACCCAGTACTTC. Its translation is CASSPNSGGQETQYF.

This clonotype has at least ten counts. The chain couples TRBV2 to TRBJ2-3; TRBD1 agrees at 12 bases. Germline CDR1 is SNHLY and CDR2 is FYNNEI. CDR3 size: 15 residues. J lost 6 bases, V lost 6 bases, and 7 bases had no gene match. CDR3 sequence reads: CASSPGQGARDTQYF. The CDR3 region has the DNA TGTGCCAGCAGCCCGGGACAGGGGGCGCGTGATACGCAGTATTTT.

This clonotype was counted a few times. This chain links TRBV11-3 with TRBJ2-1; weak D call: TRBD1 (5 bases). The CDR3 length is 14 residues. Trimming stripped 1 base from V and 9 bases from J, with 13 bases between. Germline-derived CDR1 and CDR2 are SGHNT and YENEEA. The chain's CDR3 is CASSLAPQGGEQFF. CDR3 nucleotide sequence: TGTGCCAGCAGCTTAGCCCCGCAGGGTGGTGAGCAGTTCTTC.

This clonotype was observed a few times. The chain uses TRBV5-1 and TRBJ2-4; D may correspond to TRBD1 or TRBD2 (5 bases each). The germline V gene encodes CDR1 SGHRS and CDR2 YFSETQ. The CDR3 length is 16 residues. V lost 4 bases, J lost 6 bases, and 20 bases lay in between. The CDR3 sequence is CASSHGTGGRLNIQYF. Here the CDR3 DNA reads TGCGCCAGCAGCCACGGGACGGGTGGCCGTCTAAACATTCAGTACTTC.

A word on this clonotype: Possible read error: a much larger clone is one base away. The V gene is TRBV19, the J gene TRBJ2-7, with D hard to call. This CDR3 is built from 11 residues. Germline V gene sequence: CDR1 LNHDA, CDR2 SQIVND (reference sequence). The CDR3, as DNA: TGTGCCAGCGGTTTTCGAGGCGAGCAGCACTTC. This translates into CASGFRGEQHF.

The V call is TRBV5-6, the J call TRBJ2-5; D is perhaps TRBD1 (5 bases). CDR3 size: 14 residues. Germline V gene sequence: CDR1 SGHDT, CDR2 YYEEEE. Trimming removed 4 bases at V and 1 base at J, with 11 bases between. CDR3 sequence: CASSQTVFQETQYF. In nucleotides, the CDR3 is TGTGCCAGCAGCCAGACAGTCTTCCAAGAGACCCAGTACTTC.

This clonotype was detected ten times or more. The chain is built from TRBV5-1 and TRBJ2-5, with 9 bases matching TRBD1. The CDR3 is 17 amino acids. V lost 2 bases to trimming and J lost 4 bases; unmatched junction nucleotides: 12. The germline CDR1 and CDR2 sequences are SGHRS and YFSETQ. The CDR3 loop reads CASSFTTGTGYGETQYF. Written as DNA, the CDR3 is TGCGCCAGCAGCTTCACCACAGGGACAGGGTATGGAGAGACCCAGTACTTC. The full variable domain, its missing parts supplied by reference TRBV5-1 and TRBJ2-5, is KAGVTQTPRYLIKTRGQQVTLSCSPISGHRSVSWYQQTPGQGLQFLFEYFSETQRNKGNFPGRFSGRQFSNSRSEMNVSTLELGDSALYLCASSFTTGTGYGETQYFGPGTRLLVL.

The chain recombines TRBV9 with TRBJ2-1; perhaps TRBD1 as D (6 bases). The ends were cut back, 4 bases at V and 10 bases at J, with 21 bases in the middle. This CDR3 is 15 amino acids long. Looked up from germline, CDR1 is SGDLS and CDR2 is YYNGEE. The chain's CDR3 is CASSFGPEGGWEQFF. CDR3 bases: TGTGCCAGCAGCTTCGGGCCTGAAGGGGGATGGGAGCAGTTCTTC.

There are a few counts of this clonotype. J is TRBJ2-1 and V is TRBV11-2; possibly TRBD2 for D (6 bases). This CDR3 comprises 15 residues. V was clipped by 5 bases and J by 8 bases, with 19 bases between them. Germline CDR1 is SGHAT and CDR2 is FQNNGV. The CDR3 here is CASSPLREGGHEQFF. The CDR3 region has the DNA TGTGCCAGCAGCCCCCTGCGGGAAGGCGGACATGAGCAGTTCTTC.

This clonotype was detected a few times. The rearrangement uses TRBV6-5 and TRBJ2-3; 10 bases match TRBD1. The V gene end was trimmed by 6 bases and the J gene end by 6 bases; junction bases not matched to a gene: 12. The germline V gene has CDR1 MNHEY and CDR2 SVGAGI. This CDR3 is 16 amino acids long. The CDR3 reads CASSVTRDRGRDTQYF. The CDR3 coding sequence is TGTGCCAGCAGCGTGACCCGCGACAGGGGGCGGGATACGCAGTATTTT.

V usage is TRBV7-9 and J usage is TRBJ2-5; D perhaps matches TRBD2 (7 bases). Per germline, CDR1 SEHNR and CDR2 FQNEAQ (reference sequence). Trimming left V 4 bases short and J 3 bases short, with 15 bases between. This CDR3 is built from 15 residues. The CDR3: CASSSLGGQKETQYF. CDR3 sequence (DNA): TGTGCCAGCAGCTCTCTGGGGGGGCAGAAAGAGACCCAGTACTTC.

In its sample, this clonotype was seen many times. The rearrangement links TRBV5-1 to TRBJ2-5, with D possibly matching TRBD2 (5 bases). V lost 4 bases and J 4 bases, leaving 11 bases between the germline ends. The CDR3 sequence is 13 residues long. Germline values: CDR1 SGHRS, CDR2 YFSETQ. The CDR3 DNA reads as TGCGCCAGCAGCCGACTCGAGGGAGAGACCCAGTACTTC. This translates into CASSRLEGETQYF. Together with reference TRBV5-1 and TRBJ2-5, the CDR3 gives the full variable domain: KAGVTQTPRYLIKTRGQQVTLSCSPISGHRSVSWYQQTPGQGLQFLFEYFSETQRNKGNFPGRFSGRQFSNSRSEMNVSTLELGDSALYLCASSRLEGETQYFGPGTRLLVL.

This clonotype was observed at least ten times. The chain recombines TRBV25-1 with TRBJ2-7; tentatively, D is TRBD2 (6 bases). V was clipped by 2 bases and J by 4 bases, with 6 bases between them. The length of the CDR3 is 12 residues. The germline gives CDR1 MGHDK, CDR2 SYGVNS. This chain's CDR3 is CASSEGRYEQYF. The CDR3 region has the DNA TGTGCCAGCAGTGAAGGGAGGTACGAGCAGTACTTC.

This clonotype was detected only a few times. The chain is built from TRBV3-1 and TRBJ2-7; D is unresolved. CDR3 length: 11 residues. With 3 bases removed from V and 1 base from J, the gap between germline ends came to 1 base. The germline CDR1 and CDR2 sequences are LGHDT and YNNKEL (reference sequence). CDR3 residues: CASSQSYEQYF. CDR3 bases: TGTGCCAGCAGCCAGTCCTACGAGCAGTACTTC.

The CDR3 nucleotides read TGTGCCAGCAGCTTACAGGGGGATACGCAGTATTTT. Protein product: CASSLQGDTQYF. V is TRBV7-2 and J is TRBJ2-3; maybe TRBD1 (6 bases). The ends were cut back, 2 bases at V and 6 bases at J, with 6 bases in the middle. The CDR3 sequence is 12 residues long. Germline V gene data show CDR1 as SGHTA and CDR2 as FQGNSA. The variable domain in full, with the rest retrieved from reference TRBV7-2 and TRBJ2-3, is GAGVSQSPSNKVTEKGKDVELRCDPISGHTALYWYRQSLGQGLEFLIYFQGNSAPDKSGLPSDRFSAERTGGSVSTLTIQRTQQEDSAVYLCASSLQGDTQYFGPGTRLTVL.

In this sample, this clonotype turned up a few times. CDR3: CSARWGDGTGELFF. The CDR3 region has the DNA TGCAGTGCTAGATGGGGAGACGGGACCGGGGAGCTGTTTTTT. This chain joins TRBV20-1 and TRBJ2-2; D is perhaps TRBD2 (5 bases). V dropped 2 bases and J dropped 5 bases, with 12 bases sitting between them. The CDR3 length is 14 residues. Germline assignment: CDR1 DFQATT and CDR2 SNEGSKA (reference sequence).

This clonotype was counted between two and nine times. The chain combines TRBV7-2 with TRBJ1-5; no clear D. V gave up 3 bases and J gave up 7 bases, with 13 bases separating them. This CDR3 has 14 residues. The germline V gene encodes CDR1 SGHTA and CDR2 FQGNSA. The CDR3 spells CASSFRGGNQPQHF. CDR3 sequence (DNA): TGTGCCAGCAGCTTCCGAGGAGGAAACCAGCCCCAGCATTTT.